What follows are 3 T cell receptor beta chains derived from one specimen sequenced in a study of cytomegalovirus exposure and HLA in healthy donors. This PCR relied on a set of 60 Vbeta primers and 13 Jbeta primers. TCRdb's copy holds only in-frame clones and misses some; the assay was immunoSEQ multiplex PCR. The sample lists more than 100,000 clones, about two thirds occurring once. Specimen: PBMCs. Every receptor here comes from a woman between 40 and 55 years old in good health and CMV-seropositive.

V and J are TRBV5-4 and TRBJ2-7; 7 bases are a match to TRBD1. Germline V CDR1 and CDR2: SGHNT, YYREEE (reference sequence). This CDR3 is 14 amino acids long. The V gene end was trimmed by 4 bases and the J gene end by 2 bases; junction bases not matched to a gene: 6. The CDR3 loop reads CASSVPGTAYEQYF. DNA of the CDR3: TGTGCCAGCAGCGTGCCCGGGACAGCCTACGAGCAGTACTTC.

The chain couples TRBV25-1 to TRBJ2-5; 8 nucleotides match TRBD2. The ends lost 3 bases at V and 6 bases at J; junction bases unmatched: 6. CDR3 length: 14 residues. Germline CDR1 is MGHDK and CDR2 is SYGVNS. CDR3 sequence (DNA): TGTGCCAGCAGTGACGCGGGGGGCGGGAAGACCCAGTACTTC. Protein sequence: CASSDAGGGKTQYF.

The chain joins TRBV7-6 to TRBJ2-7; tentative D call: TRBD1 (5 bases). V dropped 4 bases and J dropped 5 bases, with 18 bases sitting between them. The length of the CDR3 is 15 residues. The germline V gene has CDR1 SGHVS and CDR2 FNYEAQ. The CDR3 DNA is TGTGCCAGCAGCTCCTCTGTCACAGGTTTCAACGAGCAGTACTTC. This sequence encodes CASSSSVTGFNEQYF.